The present TCR beta chain was sequenced within a study of shared clonotypes between healthy human individuals. The study, taken as a whole, reports: Investigators collected only blood, and repertoires in tissues likely differ.

A remark on this clone: The antigen remains undetermined. Other DNA sequences in the same sample also yield this CDR3.

The V end lost 6 bases, the J end lost 0 bases, and 14 bases lay between the germline ends. The germline CDR1 and CDR2 sequences are MDHEN and SYDVKM. The CDR3 length is 15 residues. Deep was the level used in running the assay. In replicate PCRs of sorted subsets, 150 to 200 ng DNA, tens of thousands of T cell genomes, was used. Method: immunoSEQ multiplex PCR; TCRdb's copy keeps in-frame clones and lacks some. This sample has around 2.1 million clones; about 94% occur once, and the top ten carry roughly 0.13%. This receptor was identified in a man aged 18 to 29 in good health. V is TRBV28 and J is TRBJ1-2, with D possibly being TRBD1 (5 bases). Sequencing was done on a sample of naive CD4+ T cells sorted from blood. Indicated subset: CD45RA+ positively selected. The CDR3 spells CASSPTGTPNYGYTF. CDR3 DNA: TGTGCCAGCAGCCCAACGGGGACTCCTAACTATGGCTACACCTTC.